The T cell receptor beta chain described here comes from a study of T cells after yellow fever vaccination. Overall study findings and caveats: A weaker secondary response peaked on day 5, the primary on day 15. Only a minor proportion of clonotypes was detected across both CD4 and CD8 compartments. Primary-vaccination clones mostly resurfaced post-booster (about 95% CD4, approximately 89% CD8).

As for this clonotype: Antigen unknown.

One entry per CDR3 protein results from TCRdb running MiXCR on the 5' RACE reads. The sample carries approximately 170,000 distinct CDR3 sequences, roughly 9.6% recorded once. Germline V gene sequence: CDR1 LGHNA, CDR2 YSLEER. This CDR3 comprises 13 residues. V lost 4 bases to trimming and J lost 5 bases, with 9 bases between them. This chain connects TRBV4-3 to TRBJ2-1, with D uncertain. The sample was CD8+ T cells sorted from PBMCs, taken 15 days after the yellow fever booster vaccination. The TCR was taken from a man aged 18 to 35 who received the YFV17D yellow fever vaccine. Written as DNA, the CDR3 is TGCGCCAGCAGCCGGATCGGAGACAATGAGCAGTTCTTC. Translated: CASSRIGDNEQFF.